This entry concerns a single T cell receptor (beta chain). Antigen specificity is unknown. The CDR3 runs to 16 residues. The V end was cut by 1 base, the J end by 4 bases, with 16 bases between. Germline V lookup: CDR1 SGHTA, CDR2 FQGNSA. The sample originates from a study of CD8+ T cells in alopecia areata. Following extraction, RNA underwent reverse transcription to cDNA, which served as the sequencing template. Measured with immunoSEQ multiplex PCR; TCRdb has only the in-frame clones, and not every one. This table has some 100,000 clones, around 58% appearing once. Regarding the study as a whole: In blood and scalp, many expanded lesional clones persisted during tofacitinib.

Noted treatment: oral pan-JAK inhibitor, 5-10 mg twice daily. Sorted out of PBMCs were CD4+ T cells and CD8+ T cells. This TCR was recovered from a human donor with alopecia areata. The material sequenced was CD8+ T cells sorted from blood, taken at week 4, from a patient treated with tofacitinib. The rearrangement uses TRBV7-2 and TRBJ2-5, with D uncertain. In nucleotides, the CDR3 is TGTGCCAGCAGCTTAGAACCGCGAGGAGTGGCAGAGACCCAGTACTTC. It codes for CASSLEPRGVAETQYF.